The clone carrying this T cell receptor beta chain was seen just once. The sample comes from a study of shared clonotypes between healthy human individuals. The authors divided CD4+ cells into CD45RA+ naive and CD45RA-negative memory subsets. The CDR3 extends over 15 amino acids. V was pared by 4 bases and J by 8 bases, with 8 bases of the junction left unmatched. Germline-derived CDR1 and CDR2 are ENHRY and SYGVKD. When replicate PCRs were run on sorted subsets, they used 200 to 250 ng DNA, about 30,000 T cell genomes. Data came from immunoSEQ multiplex PCR; TCRdb stores just in-frame clones and leaves some out. The repertoire consists of 800,000 to 1,200,000 clones, with approximately 78% occurring once and the leading ten covering more than 0.45%.

Sequencing input: memory CD4+ T cells from PBMCs. As for subset: CD45RA-negative fraction. The receptor comes from a young man in good health. Some clones in this sample may be carry-over from other donors' samples. The chain uses TRBV10-3 and TRBJ2-1, with TRBD2 matching over 10 bases. In nucleotides, the CDR3 is TGTGCCATCAGTGTGGAGCGGGAGGGGTTCGATGAGCAGTTCTTC. Translation gives CAISVEREGFDEQFF.